These 25 T cell receptor beta chains originate from one sample sequenced in a study of T cell responses to AZD1222 COVID-19 vaccine (dated by TCRdb to about 2021). Read against the paper, the sample's time point label means: about 28 days (+/-7) after the second vaccine dose. The library was made by the immunoSEQ multiplex PCR assay. Drawn from immuneACCESS, this table holds only the in-frame rearrangements with V and J called that TCRdb kept. Clones are partly lost; checked studies trace under half to an unresolved V gene and leave the rest unexplained. The sample has some 80,000 clones on record, about nine tenths of them singletons. The leading ten clones occupy 3% to 3.5% of the sample. Here the sequenced sample was peripheral blood, taken 28 days after the second AZD1222 dose. These TCRs come from an adult who received the AZD1222 COVID-19 vaccine.

Only one count was recorded for this clone. V is TRBV18 and J is TRBJ1-5; 9 bases line up with TRBD1. Per germline, CDR1 KGHSH and CDR2 LQKENI. J lost 6 bases, V lost 5 bases, and 14 bases had no gene match. The CDR3 totals 17 residues. The CDR3 spells CASSGSITGGAGQPQHF. The CDR3 bases are TGTGCCAGCTCAGGAAGCATTACAGGGGGCGCGGGTCAGCCCCAGCATTTT.

The chain has TRBV3-1 (or the pseudogene TRBV3-2) and TRBJ1-1; D unresolved. V lost 3 bases and J 2 bases, leaving 16 bases between the germline ends. The CDR3 covers 16 residues. The germline V gene encodes CDR1 LGHDT and CDR2 YNNKEL (reference sequence). The CDR3 sequence is CASSQNPRSLNTEAFF. CDR3 DNA: TGTGCCAGCAGCCAGAACCCTCGCAGCCTTAACACTGAAGCTTTCTTT.

The chain joins TRBV10-3 to TRBJ1-3; the match to TRBD1 covers 11 bases. CDR1 and CDR2 (germline): ENHRY, SYGVKD. The CDR3 length is 16 residues. The trim removed 5 bases at V and 2 bases at J, leaving 5 bases unmatched. This CDR3 reads CAISSMGQGAGNTIYF. The CDR3 coding sequence is TGTGCCATCAGTAGCATGGGACAGGGGGCTGGAAACACCATATATTTT.

This chain connects TRBV7-2 to TRBJ2-3, with D unclear. This CDR3 region has 12 residues. The V gene lost 5 bases and the J gene lost 2 bases, with 5 bases spanning the gap. Germline V CDR1 and CDR2: SGHTA, FQGNSA. The CDR3 region has the DNA TGTGCCAGCAGCCCCAACACAGATACGCAGTATTTT. Protein: CASSPNTDTQYF.

The CDR3 coding sequence is TGTGCCAGCAGCCGGGCGGGCCGGGACTATGGCTACACCTTC. The encoded protein is CASSRAGRDYGYTF. The chain recombines TRBV6-5 with TRBJ1-2; D is ambiguous. Trimming left V 6 bases short and J 3 bases short, with 14 bases between. This CDR3 has 14 amino acids. Germline V gene sequence: CDR1 MNHEY, CDR2 SVGAGI.

This clone was seen more than once but under ten times. CDR3 region: CAWRKGYNEQFF. The CDR3 coding sequence is TGTGCCTGGAGAAAGGGGTACAATGAGCAGTTCTTC. This sequence joins TRBV30 and TRBJ2-1, with TRBD1 as a possible D gene (5 bases). The CDR3 is 12 amino acids. Trimming left V 3 bases short and J 4 bases short, with 7 bases between. Looked up from germline, CDR1 is GTSNPN and CDR2 is SVGIG (reference sequence).

V and J are TRBV2 and TRBJ1-2; 7 bases match TRBD1. Germline CDR1 SNHLY, CDR2 FYNNEI. The J segment lost 7 bases and the V segment lost 1 base, leaving 6 bases of the junction unmatched. This CDR3 comprises 14 residues. The DNA of the CDR3 is TGTGCCAGCAGTGAAGAGGGCCGGACAGGTGGCTACACCTTC. The encoded protein is CASSEEGRTGGYTF. Using reference TRBV2 and TRBJ1-2 for the parts outside the CDR3, the full variable domain is EPEVTQTPSHQVTQMGQEVILRCVPISNHLYFYWYRQILGQKVEFLVSFYNNEISEKSEIFDDQFSVERPDGSNFTLKIRSTKLEDSAMYFCASSEEGRTGGYTFGSGTRLTVV.

The chain joins TRBV6-5 to TRBJ1-3, with TRBD1 matching over 11 bases. V lost 2 bases to trimming and J lost 8 bases; unmatched junction nucleotides: 8. The length of the CDR3 is 16 residues. The germline V gene encodes CDR1 MNHEY and CDR2 SVGAGI. DNA of the CDR3: TGTGCCAGCAGTTACCCTCTCCCGGGACAGGGGGACACCATATATTTT. Its protein product is CASSYPLPGQGDTIYF.

In nucleotides, the CDR3 is TGTGCCAGTAGGGGGACAGCCTTGATAGAAGCTTTCTTT. Translating it yields CASRGTALIEAFF. The chain uses TRBV19 and TRBJ1-1; 7 bases line up with TRBD1. V lost 6 bases to trimming and J lost 8 bases; unmatched junction nucleotides: 9. The germline CDR1 and CDR2 sequences are LNHDA and SQIVND (reference sequence). The CDR3 covers 13 residues. Drawing the rest from reference TRBV19 and TRBJ1-1, the complete variable domain is DGGITQSPKYLFRKEGQNVTLSCEQNLNHDAMYWYRQDPGQGLRLIYYSQIVNDFQKGDIAEGYSVSREKKESFPLTVTSAQKNPTAFYLCASRGTALIEAFFGQGTRLTVV.

The chain uses TRBV15 and TRBJ1-4, with D perhaps TRBD1 (5 bases). V lost 0 bases, J lost 5 bases, and 10 bases lay in between. The CDR3 is 15 residues long. Germline V gives CDR1 LNHNV, CDR2 YYDKDF (reference sequence). CDR3 residues: CATSRDAGTNEKLFF. The CDR3, as DNA: TGTGCCACCAGCAGAGATGCAGGGACCAATGAAAAACTGTTTTTT.

The chain recombines TRBV6-4 with TRBJ1-2; D call uncertain. The CDR3 length is 12 residues. Trimming took 3 bases from V and 8 from J, leaving 10 bases between them. Germline-derived CDR1 and CDR2 are MRHNA and SNTAGT. CDR3 residues: CASSEPGWGYTF. The CDR3 coding sequence is TGTGCCAGCAGTGAGCCAGGCTGGGGCTACACCTTC.

V and J are TRBV5-4 and TRBJ1-2, with 8 bases fitting TRBD1. The ends lost 1 base at V and 7 bases at J; junction bases unmatched: 6. CDR1 and CDR2 from the germline V gene are SGHNT and YYREEE (reference sequence). The length of the CDR3 is 14 residues. As DNA, the CDR3 is TGTGCCAGCAGCTTGCAAAGGACAGGGTTTGGCTACACCTTC. Protein product: CASSLQRTGFGYTF.

The sample holds one count of this clone. The rearrangement joins TRBV29-1 to TRBJ2-1, with D possibly TRBD1 on 5 matching bases. Trimming left V 7 bases short and J 0 bases short, with 16 bases between. CDR1 is SQVTM and CDR2 is ANQGSEA in the germline V gene. The CDR3 length is 15 residues. This chain's CDR3 is CSAGKDTSSYNEQFF. CDR3 in DNA: TGCAGCGCAGGGAAGGACACGAGCTCCTACAATGAGCAGTTCTTC.

The chain is built from TRBV24-1 and TRBJ2-1; either TRBD1 or TRBD2 may fit D (6 bases each). The CDR3 is 16 amino acids. Trimming removed 2 bases from V and 3 bases from J, with 13 bases in between. Germline CDR1 KGHDR, CDR2 SFDVKD. CDR3 residues: CATSDSPGAIYNEQFF. CDR3 in DNA: TGTGCCACCAGTGATTCTCCGGGGGCTATCTACAATGAGCAGTTCTTC.

This chain joins TRBV30 and TRBJ1-4, with a tentative D call TRBD1 (5 bases). Between the trimmed V and J ends, which lost 2 bases and 7 bases, there was a span of 14 bases. The germline gives CDR1 GTSNPN, CDR2 SVGIG (reference sequence). The CDR3 consists of 14 residues. DNA for the CDR3: TGTGCCTGGAGTCTCACAGGAGGAGGTGAAAAACTGTTTTTT. Its protein is CAWSLTGGGEKLFF.

CDR3 residues: CATTIREEGTGELFF. In DNA, the CDR3 is TGTGCCACCACCATCCGGGAGGAAGGCACCGGGGAGCTGTTTTTT. The chain employs TRBV19 and TRBJ2-2; 7 bases are shared with TRBD2. The CDR3 has 15 residues. Unmatched junction bases numbered 12, after V lost 10 bases and J lost 4 bases. Looked up from germline, CDR1 is LNHDA and CDR2 is SQIVND (reference sequence).

The V gene is TRBV29-1, the J gene TRBJ1-2; TRBD1 might be the D (5 bases). The CDR3 loop spans 14 amino acids. Germline values: CDR1 SQVTM, CDR2 ANQGSEA. V was pared by 1 base and J by 6 bases, with 15 bases between. The CDR3: CSVEGGEGTDGYTF. The CDR3 region has the DNA TGCAGCGTTGAAGGGGGGGAAGGGACGGATGGCTACACCTTC. The variable domain in full, completed from reference TRBV29-1 and TRBJ1-2, reads SAVISQKPSRDICQRGTSLTIQCQVDSQVTMMFWYRQQPGQSLTLIATANQGSEATYESGFVIDKFPISRPNLTFSTLTVSNMSPEDSSIYLCSVEGGEGTDGYTFGSGTRLTVV.

The chain employs TRBV7-8 and TRBJ1-5; no clear D. This CDR3 spans 17 amino acids. CDR1 is SGHVS, CDR2 FQNEAQ, per germline. Trimming took 3 bases from V and 3 from J, leaving 18 bases between them. The CDR3 DNA reads as TGTGCCAGCAGCTTCGTGTCGGGCGTTTTTATCAATCAGCCCCAGCATTTT. As protein: CASSFVSGVFINQPQHF.

CDR3: CASSLIGQALQPQHF. The DNA of the CDR3 is TGTGCCAGCAGCTTGATTGGGCAGGCTCTCCAGCCCCAGCATTTT. The rearrangement links TRBV5-5 to TRBJ1-5; D ambiguous. Trimming cost V 1 base and J 7 bases, with 15 bases left between them. The CDR3 consists of 15 residues. Germline-derived CDR1 and CDR2 are SGHKS and YYEKEE (reference sequence). The entire variable domain, with the rest obtained from reference TRBV5-5 and TRBJ1-5, is as follows: DAGVTQSPTHLIKTRGQQVTLRCSPISGHKSVSWYQQVLGQGPQFIFQYYEKEERGRGNFPDRFSARQFPNYSSELNVNALLLGDSALYLCASSLIGQALQPQHFGDGTRLSIL.

The chain has TRBV5-4 and TRBJ1-5; no clear D. V was pared by 3 bases and J by 5 bases, with 15 bases between. CDR3 size: 15 residues. CDR1 is SGHNT, CDR2 YYREEE, per germline (reference sequence). CDR3 bases: TGTGCCAGCAGCTCTGGAACGGATCGCGATCAGCCCCAGCATTTT. It is translated as CASSSGTDRDQPQHF.

This clone was observed a handful of times. The genes are TRBV10-3 and TRBJ1-1; D gene ambiguous. V shed 0 bases and J shed 5 bases, with 7 bases lying between them. The CDR3 is 13 amino acids. Germline-derived CDR1 and CDR2 are ENHRY and SYGVKD. The CDR3 is CAISESGMTEAFF. The CDR3 DNA reads TGTGCCATCAGTGAGTCGGGGATGACTGAAGCTTTCTTT.

The chain combines TRBV6-1 with TRBJ1-2; 7 bases align to TRBD1. In germline, CDR1 is MNHNS, CDR2 SASEGT. The CDR3 loop spans 14 amino acids. The V gene end was trimmed by 6 bases and the J gene end by 8 bases; junction bases not matched to a gene: 12. DNA for the CDR3: TGTGCCAGCAGCCAAGACAGGGCTGGAGAGGGCTACACCTTC. This translates into CASSQDRAGEGYTF.

V usage is TRBV12-3 or TRBV12-4 and J usage is TRBJ2-1; no clear D gene. CDR3 length: 13 residues. Trimming took 3 bases from V and 5 from J, leaving 8 bases between them. In DNA, the CDR3 is TGTGCCAGCAGTTTCTCTAGTAACAATGAGCAGTTCTTC. Amino acids: CASSFSSNNEQFF.

V and J are TRBV23-1 and TRBJ2-3; 11 bases map to TRBD2. TRBV23-1 is recorded as an ORF, its role being uncertain. V lost 6 bases to trimming and J lost 2 bases; unmatched junction nucleotides: 4. The CDR3 has 15 amino acids. CDR3 residues: CASRGLADYTDTQYF. The CDR3 nucleotides are TGCGCCAGCAGGGGACTAGCGGACTACACAGATACGCAGTATTTT.

V usage is TRBV7-9 and J usage is TRBJ2-7; 7 nucleotides line up with TRBD1. After removal of 4 bases from V and 1 base from J, the junction contained 7 bases not matched to a gene. In germline, CDR1 is SEHNR, CDR2 FQNEAQ (reference sequence). There are 15 residues in the CDR3. CDR3 loop: CASSSGGQESYEQYF. For the CDR3, the DNA is TGTGCCAGCAGCTCCGGCGGACAGGAGTCCTACGAGCAGTACTTC.